Listed below are T cell receptor beta chains from one sample, sequenced in a study of blood T cell repertoires in COVID-19. Sequenced by immunoSEQ multiplex PCR; TCRdb stores in-frame clones only, minus some. The sample has about 360,000 clones, 88% seen once. Sequencing was done on a sample of PBMCs or T cells enriched from blood (not recorded which). These receptors all come from a woman aged 35 to 49 with acute COVID-19. The CDR3 runs from the conserved cysteine through the conserved F or W. A D gene is named only where the DNA matches it firmly. Size tells how often a clone was seen (once, few, many) or the class of an expanded clone, and some rows leave it out.

>TRBJ2-5|TRBV4-1|TRBD2|.
TGCGCCAGCAGCCCGCGTACTAGCGGGGGGGCAGAGACCCAGTACTTC
CASSPRTSGGAETQYF
>TRBJ1-5|TRBV19|.|.
TGTGCCAGTACCGGCTGGTCAGGGCAGGATCAGCCCCAGCATTTT
CASTGWSGQDQPQHF
>TRBJ1-5|TRBV30|TRBD1|.
TGTGCCTGGAAGGGACAGGGTGGTCAGCCCCAGCATTTT
CAWKGQGGQPQHF
>TRBJ1-1|TRBV10-3|TRBD1|.
TGTGCCATCAGTGGAGGGGACAGGGGAGGCACTGAAGCTTTCTTT
CAISGGDRGGTEAFF
>TRBJ2-2|TRBV5-1|TRBD2|.
TGCGCCAGCAGCTTAATGACTAGCGGGGGGGACACCGGGGAGCTGTTTTTT
CASSLMTSGGDTGELFF
>TRBJ2-3|TRBV27|.|.
TGTGCCAGCAACGTACAGGGTAGCACAGATACGCAGTATTTT
CASNVQGSTDTQYF
>TRBJ1-2|TRBV5-5|TRBD1|few
TGTGCCAGCAGCACCAACAGGGGGCAGGGCTACACCTTC
CASSTNRGQGYTF
>TRBJ2-1|TRBV6-5|.|.
TGTGCCAGCAGGGGAGGTTCGGGTGAGCAGTTCTTC
CASRGGSGEQFF
>TRBJ2-2|TRBV2|.|.
TGTGCCAGCAGTCTCCGAGCGAACACCGGGGAGCTGTTTTTT
CASSLRANTGELFF
>TRBJ1-2|TRBV7-9|TRBD1|.
TGTGCCAGCAGCTTAGGACAGGGAAGGGGCTACACCTTC
CASSLGQGRGYTF
>TRBJ1-1|TRBV19|TRBD1|.
TGTGCCAGTAGTATACAGGGGGCGGACACTGAAGCTTTCTTT
CASSIQGADTEAFF
>TRBJ2-5|TRBV14|TRBD1|.
TGTGCCAGCAGCCAAGTGAGAGGGGGCGGGGAGACCCAGTACTTC
CASSQVRGGGETQYF
>TRBJ1-1|TRBV7-2|.|.
TGTGCCAGCAGCTCAGGGTTGATGAACACTGAAGCTTTCTTT
CASSSGLMNTEAFF
>TRBJ2-1|TRBV11-2|TRBD2|.
TGTGCCAGCAGCCCCTTTAGAAGCGGGGGTTACAATGAGCAGTTCTTC
CASSPFRSGGYNEQFF
>TRBJ2-1|TRBV19|TRBD2|.
TGTGCCAGTAGTATCTTCGCTAGCGGGGGGGTTGAGCAGTTCTTC
CASSIFASGGVEQFF
>TRBJ1-1|TRBV30|TRBD1|few
TGTGCCTGGAAAAAGGGGGCATTTGCCACTGAAGCTTTCTTT
CAWKKGAFATEAFF
>TRBJ2-3|TRBV13|TRBD2|.
TGTGCCAGCAGCTTAGTGGCGGGGGGGCTGGATACGCAGTATTTT
CASSLVAGGLDTQYF
>TRBJ1-1|TRBV2|TRBD1|.
TGTGCCAGCAGCAGACAGGGATGGACTGAAGCTTTCTTT
CASSRQGWTEAFF
>TRBJ2-2|TRBV5-6|.|once
TGTGCCAGCAGCTTGGGGCAGGGCGGCACCGGGGAGCTGTTTTTT
CASSLGQGGTGELFF
>TRBJ2-3|TRBV11-2|TRBD2|.
TGTGCCAGCAGTTCCGGACTAGCGGGGGAATTAACAGATACGCAGTATTTT
CASSSGLAGELTDTQYF
>TRBJ2-5|TRBV28|.|.
TGTGCCAGCAACTTTCAAATCCAAGAGACCCAGTACTTC
CASNFQIQETQYF
>TRBJ2-7|TRBV12-5|.|.
TGTGCTAGTGGTTCCTACAGGAGTAACCTCTACGAGCAGTACTTC
CASGSYRSNLYEQYF
>TRBJ1-2|TRBV3-1/TRBV3-2|TRBD1|.
TGTGCCAGCAGCCTGGACAGGGGCGACTATGGCTACACCTTC
CASSLDRGDYGYTF
>TRBJ1-2|TRBV19|.|.
TGTGCCAGTAGTTCACGGAGGGTCTATGGCTACACCTTC
CASSSRRVYGYTF
>TRBJ1-5|TRBV18|TRBD1|.
TGTGCCAGCTCAGCAGGGGGAAGGGGCAATCAGCCCCAGCATTTT
CASSAGGRGNQPQHF
>TRBJ1-1|TRBV5-1|.|.
TGCGCCAGCAGCTTCGGAGGGATCGGGACTGAAGCTTTCTTT
CASSFGGIGTEAFF
>TRBJ2-2|TRBV5-4|TRBD2|.
TGTGCCAGCAGCTTGGTGGGGACTAGCGGCACCGGGGAGCTGTTTTTT
CASSLVGTSGTGELFF
>TRBJ2-7|TRBV6-1|.|.
TGTGCCAGCAGTGAAGCTAAGGGGCGCGAGCAGTACTTC
CASSEAKGREQYF
>TRBJ1-1|TRBV6-4|.|.
TGTGCCAGCAGTGACTCCGAACTCACTGAAGCTTTCTTT
CASSDSELTEAFF
>TRBJ2-7|TRBV4-1|.|once
TGCGCCAGCAGCCAAGTCGCACATTACGAGCAGTACTTC
CASSQVAHYEQYF
>TRBJ2-5|TRBV7-9|.|once
TGTGCCAGCAGCTTGGTGGCAGAGACCCAGTACTTC
CASSLVAETQYF
>TRBJ2-7|TRBV5-8|TRBD1|.
TGTGCCAGCAGCTTGGGGGACAGGGTCCGATTGGGCGAGCAGTACTTC
CASSLGDRVRLGEQYF
>TRBJ2-2|TRBV11-2|TRBD1|.
TGTGCCAGCAGCTTAAGAGGGGGCGCGAACACCGGGGAGCTGTTTTTT
CASSLRGGANTGELFF
>TRBJ1-1|TRBV30|.|few
TGTGCCTGGAGTAGGGGACTGGCTATGAACACTGAAGCTTTCTTT
CAWSRGLAMNTEAFF
>TRBJ1-5|TRBV5-1|TRBD1|.
TGCGCCAGCAGCTTCGGACAGGGCGACCAGCCCCAGCATTTT
CASSFGQGDQPQHF
>TRBJ1-1|TRBV18|TRBD1|.
TGTGCCAGCTCACCAATAACAGGACAGGAGACGAACACTGAAGCTTTCTTT
CASSPITGQETNTEAFF
>TRBJ1-2|TRBV4-1|TRBD1|once
TGCGCCAGCAGCCAAGATGGAGGACAGGGCAATGGCTACACCTTC
CASSQDGGQGNGYTF
>TRBJ1-6|TRBV19|TRBD1|.
TGTGCCAGTAATATGGGACAGGCCAGGTATAATTCACCCCTCCACTTT
CASNMGQARYNSPLHF
>TRBJ1-2|TRBV15|.|.
TGTGCCACCAGCAGAGTAGGGGTGATCTATGGCTACACCTTC
CATSRVGVIYGYTF
>TRBJ1-1|TRBV5-1|.|.
TGCGCCAGCAGCTTGGACGGATCCCGGGGGAATGAAGCTTTCTTT
CASSLDGSRGNEAFF
>TRBJ2-3|TRBV23-1|TRBD2|.
TGCGCCAGCAGTCAATCTTTTGAGGCGGGGGGGTCTGGAGATACGCAGTATTTT
CASSQSFEAGGSGDTQYF
>TRBJ1-2|TRBV5-1|.|.
TGCGCCAGCGGGGGCAGCTATGGCTACACCTTC
CASGGSYGYTF
>TRBJ1-1|TRBV18|TRBD1|.
TGTGCCAGCTCACCGACAGGGGGCGCGGACACTGAAGCTTTCTTT
CASSPTGGADTEAFF
>TRBJ2-1|TRBV7-2|TRBD2|.
TGTGCCAGCAGCTTAGGACTAGCGGGGGGGCTAATCTACAATGAGCAGTTCTTC
CASSLGLAGGLIYNEQFF